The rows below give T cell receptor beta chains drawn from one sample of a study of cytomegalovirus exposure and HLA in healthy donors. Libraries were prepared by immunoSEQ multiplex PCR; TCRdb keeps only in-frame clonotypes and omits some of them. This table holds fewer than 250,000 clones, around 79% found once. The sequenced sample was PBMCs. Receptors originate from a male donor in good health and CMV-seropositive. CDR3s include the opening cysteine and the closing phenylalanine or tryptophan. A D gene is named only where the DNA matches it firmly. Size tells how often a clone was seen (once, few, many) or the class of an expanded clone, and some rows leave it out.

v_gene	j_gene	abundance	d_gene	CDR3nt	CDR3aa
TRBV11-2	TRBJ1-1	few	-	TGTGCCAGCAAGAGGTCGGAGAACACTGAAGCTTTCTTT	CASKRSENTEAFF
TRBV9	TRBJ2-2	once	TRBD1	TGTGCCAGCAGCGCGACAGGGAGTGGAACCGGGGAGCTGTTTTTT	CASSATGSGTGELFF
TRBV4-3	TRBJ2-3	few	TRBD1	TGCGCCAGCAGCCAAATGGGGGCCACCGGGACAGGATACACAGATACGCAGTATTTT	CASSQMGATGTGYTDTQYF
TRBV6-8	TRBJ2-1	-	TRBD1	TGTGCCAGCGCTCCGGGACAGGGGCCCGTTTGCTCCTACAATGAGCAGTTCTTC	CASAPGQGPVCSYNEQFF
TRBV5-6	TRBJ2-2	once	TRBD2	TGTGCCAGCAGTCGGGGGGGGACGAACACCGGGGAGCTGTTTTTT	CASSRGGTNTGELFF
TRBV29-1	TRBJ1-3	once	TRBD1	TGCAGCGGGGGACAGGGGGACGGAGGAAACACCATATATTTT	CSGGQGDGGNTIYF
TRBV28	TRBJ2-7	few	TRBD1	TGTACAACAGGGGCCCAAGGCGGGCAGTACTTC	CTTGAQGGQYF
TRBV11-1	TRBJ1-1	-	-	TGTGCCAGCAGCTTTAACAGGGTTGTTAACACTGAAGCTTTCTTT	CASSFNRVVNTEAFF
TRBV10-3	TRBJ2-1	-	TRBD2	TGTGCCATCAGTGAGGGGGCGGGAGTACCCTACAATGAGCAGTTCTTC	CAISEGAGVPYNEQFF
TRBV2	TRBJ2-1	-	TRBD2	TGTGCCAGCACAAAACTCAACGGGGGGGCTAATGAGCAGTTCTTC	CASTKLNGGANEQFF
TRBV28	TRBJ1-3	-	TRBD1	TGTGCCAGCAGTTCAATGACAGGGGTCGGCTCTGGAAACACCATATATTTT	CASSSMTGVGSGNTIYF
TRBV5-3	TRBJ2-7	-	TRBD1	TGTGCCAGAACCGGAAGGGGGCACCCCTACGAGCAGTACTTC	CARTGRGHPYEQYF
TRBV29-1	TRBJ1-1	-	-	TGCAGCGTTGGCCACCCGGGGTCTGAAGCTTTCTTT	CSVGHPGSEAFF
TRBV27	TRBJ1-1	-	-	TGTGCCAGCTCAACGACAGGCCTGAACACTGAAGCTTTCTTT	CASSTTGLNTEAFF
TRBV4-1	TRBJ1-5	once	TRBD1	TGCGCCAGCAGCCATCCCTCCGTGACAGGGGGCGCAAGGCAGCCCCAGCATTTT	CASSHPSVTGGARQPQHF
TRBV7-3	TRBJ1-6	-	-	TGTGCCAGCAGCTTTAGCTCCTATAATTCACCCCTCCACTTT	CASSFSSYNSPLHF
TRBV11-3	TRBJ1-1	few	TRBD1	TGTGCCAGCAGCGACCCGACAGGGGCGACCTCTGAAGCTTTCTTT	CASSDPTGATSEAFF
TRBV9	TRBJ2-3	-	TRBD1	TGTGCCAGCAGCGTAGCTCTGGGACAGGGCACAGATACGCAGTATTTT	CASSVALGQGTDTQYF
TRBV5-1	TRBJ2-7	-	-	TGCGCCAGCAGTCCTAACCGGGACAACTACGAGCAGTACTTC	CASSPNRDNYEQYF
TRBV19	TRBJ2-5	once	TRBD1	TGTGCCAGCGGGACAGTCAAAGAGACCCAGTACTTC	CASGTVKETQYF
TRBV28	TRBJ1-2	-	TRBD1	TGTGTCGTAGCAAAAGACCCCCCGGGACAGGAATATGGCTACACCTTC	CVVAKDPPGQEYGYTF
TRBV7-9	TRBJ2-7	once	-	TGTTCCAGCAGCCCGATCACTATGCGGAACGAGCAGTACTTC	CSSSPITMRNEQYF
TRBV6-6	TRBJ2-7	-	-	TGTGCCAGCAGTTACATGGGAGAGGGCGAGCAGTACTTC	CASSYMGEGEQYF
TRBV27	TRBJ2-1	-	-	TGTGCCAGCAGTTTCTACCGAGCCCGGGAGCAGTTCTTC	CASSFYRAREQFF
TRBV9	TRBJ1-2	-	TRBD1	TGTGCCAGCAGCGGACGACAGGGAGACTATGGCTACACCTTC	CASSGRQGDYGYTF
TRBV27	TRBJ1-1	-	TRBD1	TGTGCCAGCAGTTTTGGACAGGAGAACACTGAAGCTTTCTTT	CASSFGQENTEAFF
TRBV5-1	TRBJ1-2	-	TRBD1	TGCGCCAGCAGGACTGGACAGGCTATCATGGGCTACACCTTC	CASRTGQAIMGYTF
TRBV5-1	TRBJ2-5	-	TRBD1	TGCGCCAGCAGACTGAAACCGGGACAGCAAGAGGCCCAGTACTTC	CASRLKPGQQEAQYF
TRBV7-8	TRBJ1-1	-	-	TGTGCCAGCAGCTTAGTAAGAGGGAGGGGCGCGCTGACTGAAGCTTTCTTT	CASSLVRGRGALTEAFF
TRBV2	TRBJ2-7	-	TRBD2	TGTGCCAGCAGGCCGGGACTAGCGGGAGTCTACGAGCAGTACTTC	CASRPGLAGVYEQYF